This TCR beta chain was profiled in a study of blood T cells in healthy people across ages. The use of a sample-barcoded 5' primer and a J-beta primer mix characterized a second PCR of 7 to 11 cycles. From the 5' RACE reads, TCRdb called clonotypes with MiXCR, one entry per CDR3 protein. This table holds about 290,000 distinct CDR3 sequences, around 30% found once. The germline V gene encodes CDR1 DFQATT and CDR2 SNEGSKA (reference sequence). The CDR3 loop spans 15 amino acids. V shed 0 bases and J shed 5 bases, with 14 bases lying between them. In terms of origin and age, donors were healthy Caucasian individuals from Russia aged about 6 to 90.

Sequenced material: blood. The clonotype was recovered from a woman in her 70s in good health. J is TRBJ1-5 and V is TRBV20-1, with D hard to call. This CDR3 reads CSARDPIGRDQPQHF. The CDR3 DNA reads TGCAGTGCTAGAGATCCGATAGGGAGGGATCAGCCCCAGCATTTT.